A single sample gave rise to the 11 T cell receptor beta chains below, sequenced in a study of OX40 agonist ivuxolimab in advanced cancers. The data were produced by immunoSEQ multiplex PCR, yet TCRdb's version contains in-frame clones alone and is incomplete. The table includes roughly 74,000 clones, around 82% detected once. Sequenced here: CD4+ or CD8+ T cells sorted from blood, sampled in a trial of the OX40 agonist ivuxolimab. These receptors all stem from an adult with an advanced solid tumor such as melanoma, head and neck, liver or kidney cancer.

The rearrangement uses TRBV11-2 and TRBJ2-7, with D maybe TRBD1 (6 bases). CDR1 SGHAT and CDR2 FQNNGV come from the germline V gene. This CDR3 contains 14 residues. Trimming stripped 2 bases from V and 2 bases from J, with 10 bases between. The CDR3 DNA sequence: TGTGCCAGCAGCTTACGAGGGGGTCCCTACGAGCAGTACTTC. Protein sequence: CASSLRGGPYEQYF.

The J gene is TRBJ1-1, the V gene TRBV28; no clear D. Germline values: CDR1 MDHEN, CDR2 SYDVKM. Trimming removed 3 bases at V and 8 bases at J, with 16 bases between. This CDR3 region has 14 residues. CDR3 residues: CASSLSTIWAEAFF. The CDR3 DNA follows: TGTGCCAGCAGTTTGTCGACAATCTGGGCCGAAGCTTTCTTT. Filled out from reference TRBV28 and TRBJ1-1, the complete variable domain reads DVKVTQSSRYLVKRTGEKVFLECVQDMDHENMFWYRQDPGLGLRLIYFSYDVKMKEKGDIPEGYSVSREKKERFSLILESASTNQTSMYLCASSLSTIWAEAFFGQGTRLTVV.

This chain joins TRBV9 and TRBJ2-1, with D maybe TRBD1 (6 bases). CDR1 is SGDLS, CDR2 YYNGEE, per germline. This CDR3 region has 14 residues. Between the trimmed V and J ends, which lost 5 bases and 5 bases, there was a span of 14 bases. The CDR3 spells CASRSLGADNEQFF. The CDR3 bases are TGTGCCAGCAGGTCTTTGGGGGCGGACAATGAGCAGTTCTTC.

This rearrangement joins TRBV5-6 to TRBJ2-2; D is unclear. The CDR3 is made up of 15 amino acids. The germline gives CDR1 SGHDT, CDR2 YYEEEE. V was clipped by 3 bases and J by 6 bases, with 15 bases between them. The CDR3 sequence is CASSYRVAGAGELFF. The DNA of the CDR3 is TGTGCCAGCAGCTACCGGGTCGCAGGCGCCGGGGAGCTGTTTTTT.

The gene calls are TRBV5-4 and TRBJ2-7; no firm D call. The CDR3 contains 16 residues. V gave up 1 base and J gave up 6 bases, with 20 bases separating them. Germline assignment: CDR1 SGHNT and CDR2 YYREEE (reference sequence). Here the CDR3 DNA reads TGTGCCAGCAGCTTGCGTAGAAACTCCTTGGGTGGCGAGCAGTACTTC. Translation: CASSLRRNSLGGEQYF.

This sequence joins TRBV19 and TRBJ1-1, with D possibly matching TRBD1 (5 bases). This CDR3 spans 14 amino acids. Trimming stripped 3 bases from V and 1 base from J, with 9 bases between. Germline V lookup: CDR1 LNHDA, CDR2 SQIVND (reference sequence). In DNA, the CDR3 is TGTGCCAGTAGTATCGGGGGGACGAACACTGAAGCTTTCTTT. Translating it yields CASSIGGTNTEAFF.

This clone has only a few counts. The CDR3 DNA is TGTGCCAGCAGCTTGGACAACTACGAGCAGTACTTC. Protein product: CASSLDNYEQYF. The chain has TRBV5-6 and TRBJ2-7; D gene unclear. Germline CDR1 is SGHDT and CDR2 is YYEEEE. V was shortened by 0 bases and J by 3 bases, with 4 bases between the two germline ends. This CDR3 has 12 residues.

The V gene is TRBV28, the J gene TRBJ1-2, with 8 nucleotides matching TRBD1. The CDR3 length is 15 residues. With V trimmed by 2 bases and J by 7 bases, 9 bases remained unmatched. CDR1 and CDR2 (germline): MDHEN, SYDVKM. CDR3 sequence: CASSLHGRGRVGYTF. The CDR3 DNA reads as TGTGCCAGCAGTTTACACGGCAGGGGGCGGGTTGGCTACACCTTC.

The chain employs TRBV9 and TRBJ2-1; TRBD2 matches at 9 bases. CDR3 length equals 15 residues. Per the germline V gene, CDR1 is SGDLS and CDR2 is YYNGEE. V was pared by 3 bases and J by 3 bases, with 4 bases of the junction left unmatched. In nucleotides, the CDR3 is TGTGCCAGCAGCGGGAGGCGGGAGGGCTACAATGAGCAGTTCTTC. This encodes CASSGRREGYNEQFF.

The V and J genes are TRBV19 and TRBJ2-3, with 13 nucleotides matching TRBD2. The junction had 8 bases not matched to a gene; V was cut back by 11 bases and J by 3 bases. The CDR3 runs to 15 residues. Germline lookup yields CDR1 LNHDA and CDR2 SQIVND (reference sequence). The CDR3 is CAGTWTSGGTDTQYF. In DNA, the CDR3 is TGTGCCGGGACATGGACTAGCGGGGGAACAGATACGCAGTATTTT.

The chain uses TRBV25-1 and TRBJ2-7; 10 bases are shared with TRBD1. This CDR3 contains 15 residues. The V gene's germline CDR1 is MGHDK and CDR2 SYGVNS. V shed 1 base, J shed 3 bases, and the junction held 3 bases outside the gene matches. The CDR3 spells CASSESRTGGYEQYF. CDR3 coding DNA: TGTGCCAGCAGTGAATCACGGACAGGGGGCTACGAGCAGTACTTC.